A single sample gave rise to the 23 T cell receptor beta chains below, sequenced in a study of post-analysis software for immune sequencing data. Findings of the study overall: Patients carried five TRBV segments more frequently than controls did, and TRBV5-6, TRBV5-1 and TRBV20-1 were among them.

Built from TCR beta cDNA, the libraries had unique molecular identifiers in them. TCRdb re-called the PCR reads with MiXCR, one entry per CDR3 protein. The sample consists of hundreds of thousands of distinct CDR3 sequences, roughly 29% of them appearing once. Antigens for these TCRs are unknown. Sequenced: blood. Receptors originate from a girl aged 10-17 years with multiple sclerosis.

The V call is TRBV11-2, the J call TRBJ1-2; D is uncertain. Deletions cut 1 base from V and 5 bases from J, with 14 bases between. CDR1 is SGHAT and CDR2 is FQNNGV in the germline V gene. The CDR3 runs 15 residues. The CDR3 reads CASSLVDGRSYGYTF. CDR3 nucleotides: TGTGCCAGCAGCTTAGTTGACGGGAGGAGTTATGGCTACACCTTC.

CDR3 sequence (DNA): TGTGCCACCAGCAACCACCGGACAGGGTTGGACGAGCAGTACTTC. This codes for CATSNHRTGLDEQYF. The chain links TRBV15 to TRBJ2-7; TRBD1 matches 8 bases. Germline assignment: CDR1 LNHNV and CDR2 YYDKDF (reference sequence). The V gene end was trimmed by 4 bases and the J gene end by 5 bases; junction bases not matched to a gene: 10. The CDR3 is made up of 15 amino acids.

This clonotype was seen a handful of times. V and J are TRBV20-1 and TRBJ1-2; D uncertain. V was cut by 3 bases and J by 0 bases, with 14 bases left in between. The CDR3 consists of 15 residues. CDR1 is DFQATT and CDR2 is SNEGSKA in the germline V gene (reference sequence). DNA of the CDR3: TGCAGTGCTAGTAGGCGTCAGGTCCCTAACTATGGCTACACCTTC. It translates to CSASRRQVPNYGYTF.

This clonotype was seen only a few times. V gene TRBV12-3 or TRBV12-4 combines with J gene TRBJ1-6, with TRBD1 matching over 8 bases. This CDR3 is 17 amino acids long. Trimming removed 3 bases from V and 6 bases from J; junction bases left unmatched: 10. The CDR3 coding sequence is TGTGCCAGCAGTTTGGGCAGGGGGCACGAAAGTAATTCACCCCTCCACTTT. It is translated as CASSLGRGHESNSPLHF.

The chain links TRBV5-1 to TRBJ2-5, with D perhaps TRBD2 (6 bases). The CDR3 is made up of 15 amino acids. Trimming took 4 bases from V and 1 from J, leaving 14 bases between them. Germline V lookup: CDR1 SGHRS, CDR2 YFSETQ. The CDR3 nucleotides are TGCGCCAGCAGCACCGCTGGGGGGTCCCAAGAGACCCAGTACTTC. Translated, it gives CASSTAGGSQETQYF.

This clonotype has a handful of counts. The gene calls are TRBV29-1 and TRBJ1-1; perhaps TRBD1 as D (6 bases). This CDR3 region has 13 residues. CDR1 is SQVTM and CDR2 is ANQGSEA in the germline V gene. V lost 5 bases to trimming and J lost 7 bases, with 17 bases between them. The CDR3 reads CSVRKQGPVEAFF. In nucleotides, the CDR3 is TGCAGCGTTAGGAAACAGGGCCCGGTTGAAGCTTTCTTT.

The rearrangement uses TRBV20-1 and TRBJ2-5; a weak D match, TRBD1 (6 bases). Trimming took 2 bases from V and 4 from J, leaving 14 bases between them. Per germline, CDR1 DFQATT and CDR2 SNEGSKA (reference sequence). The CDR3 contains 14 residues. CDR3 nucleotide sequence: TGCAGTGCTAGATTTAACAGGGTACGAGAGACCCAGTACTTC. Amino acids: CSARFNRVRETQYF.

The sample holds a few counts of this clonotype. This CDR3 reads CASSDSAAGNEQFF. DNA for the CDR3: TGTGCCAGCAGTGACTCGGCGGCGGGGAATGAGCAGTTCTTC. The chain carries TRBV6-4 and TRBJ2-1, with D maybe TRBD2 (6 bases). Trimming took off 0 bases at V and 7 bases at J, with 10 bases between the two ends. The CDR3 covers 14 residues. In germline, CDR1 is MRHNA, CDR2 SNTAGT.

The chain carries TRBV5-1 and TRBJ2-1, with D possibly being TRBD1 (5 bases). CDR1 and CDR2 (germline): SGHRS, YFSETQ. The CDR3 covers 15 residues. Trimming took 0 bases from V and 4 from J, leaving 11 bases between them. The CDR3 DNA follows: TGCGCCAGCAGCTTGGCCATGGGGCGTTACAATGAGCAGTTCTTC. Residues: CASSLAMGRYNEQFF.

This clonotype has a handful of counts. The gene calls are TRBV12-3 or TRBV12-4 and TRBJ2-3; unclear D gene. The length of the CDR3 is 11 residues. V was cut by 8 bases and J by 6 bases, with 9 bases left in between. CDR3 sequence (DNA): TGTGCCAGCCGGATGAGGGATACGCAGTATTTT. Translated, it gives CASRMRDTQYF.

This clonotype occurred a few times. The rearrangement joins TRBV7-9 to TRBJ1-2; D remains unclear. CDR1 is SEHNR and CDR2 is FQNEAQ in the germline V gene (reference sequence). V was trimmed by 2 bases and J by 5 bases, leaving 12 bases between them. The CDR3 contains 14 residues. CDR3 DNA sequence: TGTGCCAGCAGCTTAAGCGCAGGCTTGTATGGCTACACCTTC. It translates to CASSLSAGLYGYTF.

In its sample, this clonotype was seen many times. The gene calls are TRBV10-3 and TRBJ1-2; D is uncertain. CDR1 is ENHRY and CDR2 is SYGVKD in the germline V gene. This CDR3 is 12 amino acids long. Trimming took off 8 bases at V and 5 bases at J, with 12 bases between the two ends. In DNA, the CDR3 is TGTGCCATCCTTGGGAGTGGTTATGGCTACACCTTC. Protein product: CAILGSGYGYTF.

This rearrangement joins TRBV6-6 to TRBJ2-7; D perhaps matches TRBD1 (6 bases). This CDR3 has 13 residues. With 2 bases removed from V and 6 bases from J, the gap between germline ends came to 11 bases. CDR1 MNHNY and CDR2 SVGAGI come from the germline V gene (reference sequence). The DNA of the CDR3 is TGTGCCAGCAGTTACCCTACAGGGAGCGAGCAGTACTTC. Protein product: CASSYPTGSEQYF.

CDR3 loop: CSVRRNGPNQPQHF. CDR3 DNA: TGCAGCGTTCGAAGGAACGGACCCAATCAGCCCCAGCATTTT. The chain has TRBV29-1 and TRBJ1-5, with D unclear. This CDR3 comprises 14 residues. V lost 5 bases and J 3 bases, leaving 14 bases between the germline ends. CDR1 is SQVTM and CDR2 is ANQGSEA in the germline V gene.

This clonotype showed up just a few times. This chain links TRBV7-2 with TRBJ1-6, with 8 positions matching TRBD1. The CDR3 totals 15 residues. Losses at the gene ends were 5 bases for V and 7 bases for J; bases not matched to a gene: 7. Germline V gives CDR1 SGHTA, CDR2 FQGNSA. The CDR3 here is CASSVGTGGNSPLHF. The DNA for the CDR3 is TGTGCCAGCAGCGTTGGGACAGGAGGGAATTCACCCCTCCACTTT.

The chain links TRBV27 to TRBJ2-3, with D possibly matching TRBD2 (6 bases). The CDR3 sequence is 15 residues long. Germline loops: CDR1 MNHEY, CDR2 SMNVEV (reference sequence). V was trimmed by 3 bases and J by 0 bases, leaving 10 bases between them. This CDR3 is CASSFAGISTDTQYF. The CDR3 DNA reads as TGTGCCAGCAGTTTCGCGGGAATTAGCACAGATACGCAGTATTTT.

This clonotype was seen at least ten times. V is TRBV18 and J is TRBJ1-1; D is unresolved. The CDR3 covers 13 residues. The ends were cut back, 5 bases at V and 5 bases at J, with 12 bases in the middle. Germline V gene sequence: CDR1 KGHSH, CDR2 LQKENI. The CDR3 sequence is CASSADEGTEAFF. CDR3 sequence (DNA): TGTGCCAGCTCAGCGGACGAGGGTACTGAAGCTTTCTTT.

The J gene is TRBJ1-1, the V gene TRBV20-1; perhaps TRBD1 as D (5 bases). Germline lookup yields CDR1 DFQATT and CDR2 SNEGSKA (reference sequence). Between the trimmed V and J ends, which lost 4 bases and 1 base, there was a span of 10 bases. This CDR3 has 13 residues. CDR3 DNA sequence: TGCAGTGCTAAGGACACGCAGAACACTGAAGCTTTCTTT. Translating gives CSAKDTQNTEAFF.

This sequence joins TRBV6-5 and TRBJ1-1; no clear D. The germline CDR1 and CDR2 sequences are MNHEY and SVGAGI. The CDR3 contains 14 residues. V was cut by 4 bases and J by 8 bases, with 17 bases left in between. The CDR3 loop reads CASSSGRNLGEAFF. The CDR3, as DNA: TGTGCCAGCAGTTCCGGGCGCAATCTTGGGGAAGCTTTCTTT.

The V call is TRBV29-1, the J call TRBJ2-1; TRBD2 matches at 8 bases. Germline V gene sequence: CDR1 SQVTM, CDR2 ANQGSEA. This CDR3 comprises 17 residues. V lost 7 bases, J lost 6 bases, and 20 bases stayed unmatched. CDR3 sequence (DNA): TGCAGCGCACAGTTGACTAGCGAGGTTCTAGAGGGCAATGAGCAGTTCTTC. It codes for CSAQLTSEVLEGNEQFF.

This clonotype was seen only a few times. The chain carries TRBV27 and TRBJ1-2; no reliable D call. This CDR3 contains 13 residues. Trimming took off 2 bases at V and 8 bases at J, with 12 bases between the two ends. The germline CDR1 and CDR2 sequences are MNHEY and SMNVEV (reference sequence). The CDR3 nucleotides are TGTGCCAGCAGTTTACTCAAGACTGGCGGCTACACCTTC. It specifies CASSLLKTGGYTF.

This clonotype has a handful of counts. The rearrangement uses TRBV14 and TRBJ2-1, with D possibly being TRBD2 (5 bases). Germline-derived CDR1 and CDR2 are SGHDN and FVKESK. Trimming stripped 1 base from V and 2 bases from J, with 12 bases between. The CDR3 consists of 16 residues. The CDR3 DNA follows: TGTGCCAGCAGCCAAGCGTCAGCGGTGCCCTACAATGAGCAGTTCTTC. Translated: CASSQASAVPYNEQFF.

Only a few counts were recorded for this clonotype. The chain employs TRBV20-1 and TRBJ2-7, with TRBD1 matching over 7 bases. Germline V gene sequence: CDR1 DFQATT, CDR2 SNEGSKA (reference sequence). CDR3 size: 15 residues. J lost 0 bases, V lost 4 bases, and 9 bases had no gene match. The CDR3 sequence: CSATTPGQISYEQYF. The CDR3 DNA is TGCAGTGCTACTACCCCGGGACAGATCTCCTACGAGCAGTACTTC.